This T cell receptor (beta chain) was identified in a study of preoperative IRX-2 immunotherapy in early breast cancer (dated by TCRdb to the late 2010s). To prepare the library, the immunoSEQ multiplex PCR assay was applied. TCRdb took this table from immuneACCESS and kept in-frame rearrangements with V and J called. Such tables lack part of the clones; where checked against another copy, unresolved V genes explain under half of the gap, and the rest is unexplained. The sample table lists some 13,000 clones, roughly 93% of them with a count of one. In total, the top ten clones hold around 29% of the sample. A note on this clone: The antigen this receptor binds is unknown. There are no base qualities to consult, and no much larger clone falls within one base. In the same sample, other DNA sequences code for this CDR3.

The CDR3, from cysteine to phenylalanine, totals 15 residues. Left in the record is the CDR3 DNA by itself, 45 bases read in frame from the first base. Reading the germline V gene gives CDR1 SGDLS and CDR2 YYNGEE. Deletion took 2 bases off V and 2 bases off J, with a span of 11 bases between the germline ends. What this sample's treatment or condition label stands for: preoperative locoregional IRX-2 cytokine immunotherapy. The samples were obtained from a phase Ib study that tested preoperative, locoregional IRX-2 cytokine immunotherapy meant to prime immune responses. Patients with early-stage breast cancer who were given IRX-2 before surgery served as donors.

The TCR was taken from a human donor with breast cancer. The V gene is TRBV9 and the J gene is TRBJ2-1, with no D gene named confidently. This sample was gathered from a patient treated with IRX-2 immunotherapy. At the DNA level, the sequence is TGTGCCAGCAGCGTTGCCGGGTTGGCCTACAATGAGCAGTTCTTC. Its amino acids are CASSVAGLAYNEQFF.